Below, 28 T cell receptor beta chains from the same sample are listed, as sequenced in a study of CD8+ T cells in alopecia areata. It was cDNA, reverse transcribed from extracted RNA, that served as the sequencing template. Clones were read by immunoSEQ multiplex PCR, and TCRdb kept only the in-frame ones, dropping some. The data contain more than 100,000 clones, approximately 52% of them singletons. The sample consisted of CD4+ T cells sorted from blood. These receptors originate from a human donor in good health.

This chain links TRBV6-1 with TRBJ2-2; D is ambiguous. Germline-derived CDR1 and CDR2 are MNHNS and SASEGT. V lost 7 bases and J lost 2, with 5 bases in between. CDR3 length: 12 amino acids. CDR3 region: CASNRNTGELFF. The DNA for the CDR3 is TGTGCCAGCAATCGTAACACCGGGGAGCTGTTTTTT.

The chain joins TRBV7-9 to TRBJ1-1, with 9 bases matching TRBD1. The CDR3 covers 15 residues. Trimming at V came to 4 bases and at J to 1 base, leaving 4 bases not matched to a gene. Germline CDR1 and CDR2: SEHNR and FQNEAQ (reference sequence). The CDR3 DNA follows: TGTGCCAGCAGCTCCCGGGGACAGGGGAACACTGAAGCTTTCTTT. Protein product: CASSSRGQGNTEAFF.

This clone was seen a single time. The chain has TRBV2 and TRBJ1-5; D not resolved. The CDR3 is 15 amino acids. Germline values: CDR1 SNHLY, CDR2 FYNNEI. V was trimmed by 2 bases and J by 5 bases, leaving 13 bases between them. CDR3 DNA: TGTGCCAGCAGTGAATCGGAGGGCTCCTATCAGCCCCAGCATTTT. This codes for CASSESEGSYQPQHF.

This sequence joins TRBV7-2 and TRBJ2-7, with D perhaps being TRBD1 or TRBD2 (6 bases each). The CDR3 covers 17 residues. Trimming pared 3 bases from V and 2 bases from J, leaving 20 bases between. The germline V gene has CDR1 SGHTA and CDR2 FQGNSA. The CDR3 bases are TGTGCCAGCAGCTTGACGTCCGGGGGCATGGGTCCCTACGAGCAGTACTTC. Protein product: CASSLTSGGMGPYEQYF.

The gene calls are TRBV2 and TRBJ1-2, with a possible D match to TRBD1 (5 bases). V was trimmed by 8 bases and J by 0 bases, leaving 13 bases between them. The CDR3 totals 14 residues. Germline V gives CDR1 SNHLY, CDR2 FYNNEI. The CDR3 spells CASGDGLANYGYTF. CDR3 nucleotide sequence: TGTGCCAGCGGGGACGGCCTAGCTAACTATGGCTACACCTTC. Looking up the rest from reference TRBV2 and TRBJ1-2 gives the full variable domain: EPEVTQTPSHQVTQMGQEVILRCVPISNHLYFYWYRQILGQKVEFLVSFYNNEISEKSEIFDDQFSVERPDGSNFTLKIRSTKLEDSAMYFCASGDGLANYGYTFGSGTRLTVV.

V is TRBV18 and J is TRBJ2-2, with D tentatively TRBD2 (7 bases). The ends were cut back, 1 base at V and 0 bases at J, with 15 bases in the middle. The CDR3 covers 18 residues. Germline CDR1 and CDR2: KGHSH and LQKENI. The CDR3 is CASSPQIGGGSNTGELFF. DNA of the CDR3: TGTGCCAGCTCACCACAAATAGGCGGGGGCTCGAACACCGGGGAGCTGTTTTTT.

The chain uses TRBV18 and TRBJ1-2; D perhaps matches TRBD1 (6 bases). There are 12 residues in the CDR3. CDR1 and CDR2 from the germline V gene are KGHSH and LQKENI. The V and J ends lost 5 bases and 6 bases respectively, with 10 bases between them. CDR3 amino acids: CASSAGVDGYTF. DNA of the CDR3: TGTGCCAGCTCAGCAGGGGTGGATGGCTACACCTTC.

This chain joins TRBV9 and TRBJ2-1; a possible D gene is TRBD2 (5 bases). The CDR3 sequence is 15 residues long. Per the germline V gene, CDR1 is SGDLS and CDR2 is YYNGEE. V was shortened by 4 bases and J by 7 bases, with 18 bases between the two germline ends. DNA for the CDR3: TGTGCCAGCAGCCGAGGACTTGACCTTTGGAATGAGCAGTTCTTC. Protein: CASSRGLDLWNEQFF.

This clone appeared a few times. The V gene is TRBV18, the J gene TRBJ1-5; the match to TRBD1 covers 9 bases. Trimming took 3 bases from V and 5 from J; bases not matched to a gene: 2. CDR1 and CDR2 from the germline V gene are KGHSH and LQKENI. The CDR3 contains 14 residues. DNA of the CDR3: TGTGCCAGCTCACCGAGGACAGGGGATCAGCCCCAGCATTTT. It is translated as CASSPRTGDQPQHF.

The rearrangement joins TRBV4-1 to TRBJ1-1; unclear D gene. Looked up from germline, CDR1 is MGHRA and CDR2 is YSYEKL. V was pared by 0 bases and J by 4 bases, with 15 bases between. The CDR3 loop spans 16 amino acids. The CDR3 sequence: CASSQDAVVRGTEAFF. Here the CDR3 DNA reads TGCGCCAGCAGCCAAGACGCGGTCGTTCGCGGCACTGAAGCTTTCTTT.

This clone appeared a few times. The chain recombines TRBV2 with TRBJ2-4, with 15 nucleotides matching TRBD2. Germline CDR1 is SNHLY and CDR2 is FYNNEI. Losses at the gene ends were 7 bases for V and 6 bases for J; bases not matched to a gene: 4. The CDR3 extends over 15 amino acids. CDR3 in amino acids: CASTPGLAGGNIQYF. CDR3 DNA sequence: TGTGCCAGCACCCCGGGACTAGCGGGGGGAAACATTCAGTACTTC.

This chain uses TRBV28 with TRBJ1-1; D not certain. Trimming pared 3 bases from V and 4 bases from J, leaving 9 bases between. Germline CDR1 reads MDHEN; CDR2 reads SYDVKM. The CDR3 extends over 13 amino acids. CDR3 sequence (DNA): TGTGCCAGCAGTTTCCTCGAGGGCACTGAAGCTTTCTTT. Its protein is CASSFLEGTEAFF.

The chain employs TRBV19 and TRBJ1-1, with TRBD1 as a possible D gene (5 bases). Germline V lookup: CDR1 LNHDA, CDR2 SQIVND (reference sequence). The CDR3 is 13 residues long. The germline V and J ends were trimmed by 9 bases and 0 bases, with 11 bases remaining between them. The CDR3 coding sequence is TGTGCCAGCTGGAAGGGGATGAACACTGAAGCTTTCTTT. This sequence encodes CASWKGMNTEAFF.

The J gene is TRBJ2-3, the V gene TRBV5-1; a weak D match, TRBD1 (5 bases). The V gene lost 0 bases and the J gene lost 3 bases, with 11 bases spanning the gap. Germline V gene lookup returns CDR1 SGHRS and CDR2 YFSETQ. This CDR3 is built from 15 residues. The CDR3 protein is CASSLEGVSTDTQYF. The CDR3 DNA follows: TGCGCCAGCAGCTTGGAAGGGGTTTCTACAGATACGCAGTATTTT.

Concerning this clone itself: A read error may account for a junction end that differs from germline. The chain has TRBV5-1 and TRBJ1-6, with D maybe TRBD1 (5 bases). This CDR3 is built from 13 residues. Germline CDR1 is SGHRS and CDR2 is YFSETQ. Written as DNA, the CDR3 is TGTGCCAGCAGCTTGCGGGGGAATTCACCCCTCCACTTT. Translation: CASSLRGNSPLHF.

This clone was detected only a few times. This chain connects TRBV29-1 to TRBJ1-5; D gene ambiguous. The CDR3 length is 18 residues. CDR1 SQVTM and CDR2 ANQGSEA come from the germline V gene. The germline V and J ends were trimmed by 1 base and 0 bases, with 19 bases remaining between them. In DNA, the CDR3 is TGCAGCGTTGAAGTATTGGCAGGTTGTCCTGATAGCAATCAGCCCCAGCATTTT. Translated: CSVEVLAGCPDSNQPQHF. The variable domain in full, completed from reference TRBV29-1 and TRBJ1-5, reads SAVISQKPSRDICQRGTSLTIQCQVDSQVTMMFWYRQQPGQSLTLIATANQGSEATYESGFVIDKFPISRPNLTFSTLTVSNMSPEDSSIYLCSVEVLAGCPDSNQPQHFGDGTRLSIL.

The J gene is TRBJ1-2, the V gene TRBV7-2, with a possible D match to TRBD1 (5 bases). CDR3 length: 16 amino acids. The V end was cut by 3 bases, the J end by 2 bases, with 16 bases between. The germline V gene has CDR1 SGHTA and CDR2 FQGNSA. CDR3 amino acids: CASSFMSGGTNYGYTF. The DNA of the CDR3 is TGTGCCAGCAGCTTTATGTCGGGAGGGACCAACTATGGCTACACCTTC.

The chain uses TRBV30 and TRBJ1-6, with D possibly being TRBD1 (6 bases). Germline V CDR1 and CDR2: GTSNPN, SVGIG (reference sequence). V lost 0 bases and J lost 0, with 12 bases in between. The CDR3 spans 17 residues. The DNA for the CDR3 is TGTGCCTGGAGTGTAAGAGGACAGAGCTCCTATAATTCACCCCTCCACTTT. It encodes CAWSVRGQSSYNSPLHF.

The chain uses TRBV27 and TRBJ2-7; the D call may be TRBD1 or TRBD2 (5 bases each). Trimming took 5 bases from V and 3 from J, leaving 14 bases between them. Germline values: CDR1 MNHEY, CDR2 SMNVEV (reference sequence). The CDR3 loop spans 14 amino acids. CDR3 amino acids: CASSRGVGSYEQYF. As DNA, the CDR3 is TGTGCCAGCAGTAGGGGAGTGGGGAGCTACGAGCAGTACTTC.

The V gene is TRBV29-1, the J gene TRBJ2-2; D is perhaps TRBD1 (6 bases). The germline V gene has CDR1 SQVTM and CDR2 ANQGSEA. V gave up 5 bases and J gave up 3 bases, with 13 bases separating them. The CDR3 contains 14 residues. In nucleotides, the CDR3 is TGCAGCGTTAAGCAGGGGCCCGACACCGGGGAGCTGTTTTTT. This codes for CSVKQGPDTGELFF.

V and J are TRBV6-6 and TRBJ1-5, with D possibly TRBD1 on 6 matching bases. V was cut by 8 bases and J by 10 bases, with 24 bases left in between. Germline CDR1 and CDR2: MNHNY and SVGAGI (reference sequence). There are 15 residues in the CDR3. The DNA of the CDR3 is TGTGCCAGCGCTATTACGCGGGACAAAGTAGATCCCCAGCATTTT. Amino acid sequence: CASAITRDKVDPQHF.

CDR3 nucleotides: TGCGCCAGCAGCTTGGAGTGGGGCTCGAATGGCTACACCTTC. Protein: CASSLEWGSNGYTF. The rearrangement uses TRBV5-1 and TRBJ1-2; a possible D gene is TRBD1 (5 bases). V shed 0 bases and J shed 6 bases, with 12 bases lying between them. CDR1 is SGHRS, CDR2 YFSETQ, per germline. CDR3 size: 14 residues.

The chain couples TRBV29-1 to TRBJ2-1; D may match TRBD1 or TRBD2 (5 bases each). Germline CDR1 reads SQVTM; CDR2 reads ANQGSEA. V lost 5 bases and J lost 6, with 20 bases in between. The CDR3 sequence is 15 residues long. The CDR3 DNA sequence: TGCAGCGTTAGCGGTTCCTCAAAGGGGATCAATGAGCAGTTCTTC. It translates to CSVSGSSKGINEQFF.

This clone was detected ten times or more. Other nucleotide sequences from this sample produce the same CDR3. The rearrangement joins TRBV28 to TRBJ2-5; 9 nucleotides match TRBD1. The V segment lost 6 bases and the J segment 5 bases; nucleotides outside the gene matches: 7. The germline V gene encodes CDR1 MDHEN and CDR2 SYDVKM. The length of the CDR3 is 14 residues. The CDR3 bases are TGTGCCAGCAGCCGGGGACAGGGCAGGGAGACCCAGTACTTC. Translation: CASSRGQGRETQYF.

This clone was seen a handful of times. The gene calls are TRBV10-3 and TRBJ2-1; perhaps TRBD2 as D (5 bases). CDR3 size: 13 residues. V lost 10 bases and J lost 5, with 15 bases in between. The germline CDR1 and CDR2 sequences are ENHRY and SYGVKD. The CDR3 region has the DNA TGTGCCAGCCAATCGGGGAGAGACAATGAGCAGTTCTTC. Protein sequence: CASQSGRDNEQFF.

The CDR3 DNA is TGTGCCACCAGCAGAGGTGACAGAGGACTAGCGGGGCTTGCCAAAAACATTCAGTACTTC. This encodes CATSRGDRGLAGLAKNIQYF. V is TRBV15 and J is TRBJ2-4; 12 bases are shared with TRBD2. This CDR3 has 20 amino acids. Trimming took 1 base from V and 1 from J; bases not matched to a gene: 11. Germline CDR1 reads LNHNV; CDR2 reads YYDKDF (reference sequence). The complete variable domain, with remaining parts taken from reference TRBV15 and TRBJ2-4, reads DAMVIQNPRYQVTQFGKPVTLSCSQTLNHNVMYWYQQKSSQAPKLLFHYYDKDFNNEADTPDNFQSRRPNTSFCFLDIRSPGLGDTAMYLCATSRGDRGLAGLAKNIQYFGAGTRLSVL.

This clone was counted between two and nine times. The V call is TRBV29-1, the J call TRBJ2-5; a weak D match, TRBD1 (5 bases). Trimming cost V 0 bases and J 6 bases, with 14 bases left between them. Per germline, CDR1 SQVTM and CDR2 ANQGSEA. This CDR3 contains 14 residues. In DNA form, the CDR3 reads TGCAGCGTTGAAGATGAGACAGTCCGACAGACCCAGTACTTC. It encodes CSVEDETVRQTQYF.

The chain combines TRBV29-1 with TRBJ1-1; the D is unclear. Deletions cut 4 bases from V and 0 bases from J, with 9 bases between. CDR1 and CDR2 (germline): SQVTM, ANQGSEA. The CDR3 is 13 amino acids. CDR3 in amino acids: CSVGLILNTEAFF. Here the CDR3 DNA reads TGCAGCGTTGGTTTGATCCTGAACACTGAAGCTTTCTTT.